The T cell receptor (beta chain) described here comes from a study of blood T cells in healthy people across ages. The overall study: Per two T cells, about one barcoded beta molecule was captured through template switching.

Findings and limits, study-wide: Considered underestimates were the diversity estimates obtained from one million T cells.

PCR was performed a second time for about 6 to 12 cycles using a sample-barcoded 5' primer and a J-beta primer mix. One entry per CDR3 protein, called by TCRdb with MiXCR from the 5' RACE reads. The sample yields around 700,000 distinct CDR3 sequences, roughly 25% seen once. At least 6 micrograms of total RNA were extracted per sample. In its sample, this clonotype was seen a few times. Its specificity is unknown. The CDR3 is 16 amino acids. The V gene end was trimmed by 3 bases and the J gene end by 9 bases; junction bases not matched to a gene: 13. Germline loops: CDR1 MNHEY, CDR2 SVGEGT. The sample was also linked to a second study, of T cells of mothers and their children.

The chain combines TRBV6-2 or TRBV6-3 with TRBJ1-4, with 7 bases identical to TRBD1. The specimen was blood. This receptor was obtained from a boy younger than 18 in good health. Here the CDR3 DNA reads TGTGCCAGCAGTTATCCGAACCCTGGACAGGCCCAAAAACTGTTTTTT. Translating it yields CASSYPNPGQAQKLFF.